The clone carrying this T cell receptor (beta chain) was observed a handful of times. TCRdb processed the 5' RACE reads anew with MiXCR; each CDR3 protein has one entry. The repertoire holds 550,000 or so distinct CDR3 sequences, with around 21% as singletons. This sample was taken from a study of T cells after yellow fever vaccination. This CDR3 spans 15 amino acids. The V segment lost 0 bases and the J segment 10 bases; nucleotides outside the gene matches: 10. The germline gives CDR1 SEHNR, CDR2 FQNEAQ (reference sequence). The sequence was collected from a young man who received the YFV17D yellow fever vaccine. This specimen was PBMCs, taken 15 days after the yellow fever booster vaccination. This sequence joins TRBV7-9 and TRBJ2-3; 7 bases line up with TRBD2. The CDR3 reads CASSLATGSGEAQYF. Here the CDR3 DNA reads TGTGCCAGCAGCTTAGCTACCGGGAGCGGGGAAGCGCAGTATTTT.